This T cell receptor beta chain derives from a study of CD8+ T cells in alopecia areata. This clone was counted between two and nine times. What it binds is unknown. TCR sequencing used cDNA made by reverse transcription of extracted RNA. TCRdb keeps only in-frame clones here, not all; method: immunoSEQ multiplex PCR. The sample has approximately 150,000 clones, about 61% seen once. Trimming pared 3 bases from V and 4 bases from J, leaving 15 bases between. The CDR3 has 14 residues. The V gene's germline CDR1 is SQVTM and CDR2 ANQGSEA. Study-wide results and limits: Affected scalp, especially in alopecia totalis/universalis, had a higher clonality than normal scalp did.

Regarding treatment: oral pan-JAK inhibitor, 5-10 mg twice daily. The material was CD4+ T cells sorted from blood, obtained between weeks 55 and 70, from a patient treated with tofacitinib. The chain carries TRBV29-1 and TRBJ1-1; TRBD1 is a possible D gene (6 bases). This TCR was recovered from a human donor with alopecia areata. The CDR3 loop reads CSVDSPGTITEAFF. Written as DNA, the CDR3 is TGCAGCGTTGACTCGCCAGGGACAATCACTGAAGCTTTCTTT.